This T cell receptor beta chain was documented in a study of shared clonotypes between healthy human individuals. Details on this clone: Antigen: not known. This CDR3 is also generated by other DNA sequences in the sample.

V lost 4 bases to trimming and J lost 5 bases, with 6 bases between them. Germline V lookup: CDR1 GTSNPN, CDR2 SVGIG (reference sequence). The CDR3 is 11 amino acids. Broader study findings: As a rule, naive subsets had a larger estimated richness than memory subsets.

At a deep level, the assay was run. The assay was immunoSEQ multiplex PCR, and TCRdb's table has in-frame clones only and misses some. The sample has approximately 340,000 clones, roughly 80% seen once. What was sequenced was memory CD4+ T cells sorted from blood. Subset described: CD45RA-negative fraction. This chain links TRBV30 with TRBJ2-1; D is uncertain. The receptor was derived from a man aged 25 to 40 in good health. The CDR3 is CAWNWDNEQFF. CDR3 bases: TGTGCCTGGAATTGGGACAATGAGCAGTTCTTC.